The sequence of this T cell receptor beta chain was determined in a study of shared clonotypes between healthy human individuals. Study-level background: Plates per donor: three CD4 naive, three CD4 memory, two CD8 naive, one CD8 memory.

Each sample came from a Caucasian adult donor living in Nashville, Tennessee. The CDR3 totals 14 residues. Germline CDR1 SQVTM, CDR2 ANQGSEA. Unmatched junction bases numbered 6, after V lost 7 bases and J lost 1 base. Measured with immunoSEQ multiplex PCR; TCRdb has only the in-frame clones, and not every one. Among fewer than 1.8 million clones listed, 98% were seen once. The TCR sequence derives from a man younger than 40 in good health. Sequenced material: naive CD4+ T cells sorted from blood. Subset of the sample: CD45RA+ positively selected. The V call is TRBV29-1, the J call TRBJ2-1; the match to TRBD1 covers 8 bases. Written as DNA, the CDR3 is TGCAGCGACCGGAGGACAGGGTCCTACAATGAGCAGTTCTTC. It codes for CSDRRTGSYNEQFF.